The 15 T cell receptor beta chains reported below all come from one sample, sequenced in a study of blood T cell repertoires in COVID-19. The protocol was immunoSEQ multiplex PCR, while the TCRdb copy is restricted to in-frame clones and leaves out a portion. Among 220,000 or so clones listed, more than 75% were seen once. Sequencing input: PBMCs or T cells enriched from blood (not recorded which). These receptors were taken from a woman aged 50 to 65 who had recovered from COVID-19.

The rearrangement joins TRBV29-1 to TRBJ1-5; no clear D gene. Germline CDR1 is SQVTM and CDR2 is ANQGSEA. V shed 6 bases and J shed 0 bases, with 15 bases lying between them. CDR3 length: 15 amino acids. This CDR3 is CSVGREPNSNQPQHF. CDR3 nucleotides: TGCAGCGTCGGACGGGAACCTAATAGCAATCAGCCCCAGCATTTT.

The chain recombines TRBV5-1 with TRBJ2-5; tentatively, D is TRBD1 (5 bases). Germline loops: CDR1 SGHRS, CDR2 YFSETQ. V was clipped by 0 bases and J by 5 bases, with 14 bases between them. The CDR3 consists of 15 residues. The CDR3 region has the DNA TGCGCCAGCAGCTTGGGCCCTGGGGCCGGGGAGACCCAGTACTTC. Protein sequence: CASSLGPGAGETQYF. The full variable domain, rest sourced from reference TRBV5-1 and TRBJ2-5, is KAGVTQTPRYLIKTRGQQVTLSCSPISGHRSVSWYQQTPGQGLQFLFEYFSETQRNKGNFPGRFSGRQFSNSRSEMNVSTLELGDSALYLCASSLGPGAGETQYFGPGTRLLVL.

The chain joins TRBV18 to TRBJ2-7, with TRBD2 identical over 8 bases. The CDR3 spans 14 residues. With 0 bases clipped from V and 4 bases from J, the junction kept 2 bases outside the gene matches. Germline-derived CDR1 and CDR2 are KGHSH and LQKENI. The CDR3 DNA follows: TGTGCCAGCTCACCACCGGAGCGGGAGTACGAGCAGTACTTC. This gives the protein CASSPPEREYEQYF.

The chain combines TRBV5-1 with TRBJ2-5, with TRBD2 matching over 8 bases. The junction had 5 bases not matched to a gene; V was cut back by 0 bases and J by 4 bases. Germline CDR1 and CDR2: SGHRS and YFSETQ. This CDR3 spans 15 amino acids. The CDR3 region has the DNA TGCGCCAGCAGCTTGGTCCCGCTAGCGGGAGAGACCCAGTACTTC. It translates to CASSLVPLAGETQYF.

The V and J genes are TRBV2 and TRBJ1-4, with unresolved D. This CDR3 has 12 amino acids. Trimming left V 8 bases short and J 8 bases short, with 12 bases between. CDR1 is SNHLY, CDR2 FYNNEI, per germline. The CDR3 DNA is TGTGCCAGCCTGGAGGTGGAGGAAAAACTGTTTTTT. Its protein is CASLEVEEKLFF.

The rearrangement links TRBV29-1 to TRBJ2-1; 7 bases line up with TRBD1. The CDR3 has 14 amino acids. J was trimmed by 0 bases and V by 5 bases; bases with no gene match: 4. CDR1 SQVTM and CDR2 ANQGSEA come from the germline V gene. The CDR3: CSVLKGASYNEQFF. DNA of the CDR3: TGCAGCGTTCTAAAGGGGGCCTCCTACAATGAGCAGTTCTTC.

This clone was picked up one time. The chain combines TRBV4-3 with TRBJ2-2; 10 nucleotides line up with TRBD2. There are 16 residues in the CDR3. V was pared by 1 base and J by 2 bases, with 1 base of the junction left unmatched. Germline CDR1 LGHNA, CDR2 YSLEER. CDR3 loop: CASSQGTSGNTGELFF. CDR3 sequence (DNA): TGCGCCAGCAGCCAAGGGACTAGCGGAAACACCGGGGAGCTGTTTTTT.

The V and J genes are TRBV11-2 and TRBJ2-7, with a tentative D call TRBD2 (5 bases). Trimming stripped 3 bases from V and 3 bases from J, with 12 bases between. Germline CDR1 and CDR2: SGHAT and FQNNGV. The CDR3 has 14 amino acids. The CDR3 protein is CASSFNPGNYEQYF. The DNA of the CDR3 is TGTGCCAGCAGCTTCAATCCGGGGAACTACGAGCAGTACTTC.

This chain uses TRBV14 with TRBJ2-7; possibly TRBD2 for D (5 bases). Germline assignment: CDR1 SGHDN and CDR2 FVKESK. There are 14 residues in the CDR3. Trimming took 5 bases from V and 7 from J, leaving 18 bases between them. The CDR3 DNA follows: TGTGCCAGCAGCGACGGGATCCTGGCTCGGGAGCAGTACTTC. Its protein is CASSDGILAREQYF.

The rearrangement links TRBV19 to TRBJ1-5; 11 bases agree with TRBD1. There are 14 residues in the CDR3. Germline V lookup: CDR1 LNHDA, CDR2 SQIVND (reference sequence). After removal of 5 bases from V and 6 bases from J, the junction contained 3 bases not matched to a gene. CDR3 nucleotides: TGTGCCAGTAGTCCGGGGACAGGGGGTCAGCCCCAGCATTTT. Translating it yields CASSPGTGGQPQHF.

The gene calls are TRBV9 and TRBJ2-2; TRBD1 matches at 8 bases. V shed 4 bases and J 8 bases; nucleotides not matched to a gene: 7. CDR1 and CDR2 from the germline V gene are SGDLS and YYNGEE. This CDR3 is 14 amino acids long. CDR3 DNA sequence: TGTGCCAGCAGCCCTCGGACAGGGACGGGGGAGCTGTTTTTT. As protein: CASSPRTGTGELFF.

The CDR3 DNA reads as TGTGCCAGTAGAGGGAGTGGGGACTCCTACGAGCAGTACTTC. Translating gives CASRGSGDSYEQYF. The chain carries TRBV19 and TRBJ2-7; weak D call: TRBD2 (5 bases). Germline CDR1 LNHDA, CDR2 SQIVND (reference sequence). This CDR3 comprises 14 residues. The germline V and J ends were trimmed by 6 bases and 0 bases, with 12 bases remaining between them.

This sequence joins TRBV7-3 and TRBJ2-7, with TRBD1 matching over 7 bases. CDR3 size: 13 residues. V was pared by 0 bases and J by 6 bases, with 2 bases of the junction left unmatched. Per the germline V gene, CDR1 is SGHTA and CDR2 is FQGTGA. The CDR3 loop is CASSLTQGTEQYF. In DNA form, the CDR3 reads TGTGCCAGCAGCTTAACACAGGGGACCGAGCAGTACTTC.

V and J are TRBV11-3 and TRBJ2-3; a weak D match, TRBD2 (5 bases). The CDR3 is 16 residues long. Per germline, CDR1 SGHNT and CDR2 YENEEA. V lost 4 bases to trimming and J lost 1 base, with 15 bases between them. The CDR3 spells CASSSRSERGTDTQYF. The CDR3 nucleotides read TGTGCCAGCAGCTCCCGTAGCGAACGGGGCACAGATACGCAGTATTTT.

The chain couples TRBV7-9 to TRBJ2-1; tentative D call: TRBD1 (5 bases). The V end lost 5 bases, the J end lost 7 bases, and 15 bases lay between the germline ends. The CDR3 covers 14 residues. Looked up from germline, CDR1 is SEHNR and CDR2 is FQNEAQ (reference sequence). The CDR3 loop reads CASSPRQSRNEQFF. In DNA, the CDR3 is TGTGCCAGCAGCCCGCGACAGTCGAGGAATGAGCAGTTCTTC.